This TCR beta chain emerged from a study of T cell responses to AZD1222 COVID-19 vaccine. Study results and caveats: The study sampled repertoires only after the peak T cell response. Across spike, vaccine-associated CD4 TCRs were found, dominant at 160-218 and 743-854. Most donors were white British and more were female, and clonal diversity was possibly underestimated.

Timing groups of about 4 and about 12 weeks for second doses were pooled. Of note for this clone: Its antigen is unidentified.

Sequenced by immunoSEQ multiplex PCR; TCRdb stores in-frame clones only, minus some. The data contain just under 150,000 clones, 89% of them singletons. Sample: peripheral blood, taken 28 days after the second AZD1222 dose. This clonotype was obtained from an adult who received the AZD1222 COVID-19 vaccine.

The CDR3 DNA sequence: TGCGCCAGCAGCGCGACAGGGTCTGAGGCCTATAATTCACCCCTCCACTTT. Translated, it gives CASSATGSEAYNSPLHF. The chain carries TRBV5-1 and TRBJ1-6; 7 bases agree with TRBD1. CDR1 is SGHRS, CDR2 YFSETQ, per germline. The CDR3 sequence is 17 residues long. V was clipped by 4 bases and J by 2 bases; unmatched bases: 9.